The 7 T cell receptor beta chains below come from one sample, sequenced in a study of T-cell memory formation after mild COVID-19. TCRdb used MiXCR to reprocess the 5' RACE reads, holding one entry per CDR3 protein. The table has around 300,000 distinct CDR3 sequences, 13% to 15% seen once. Sequencing was done on a sample of PBMCs or a T cell subset sorted from them (not recorded which). These receptors came from a man younger than 35 who had mild COVID-19 (a few samples of this study predate the infection). Cell type and time point are not known.

This clonotype was counted between two and nine times. The V call is TRBV14, the J call TRBJ2-2; possibly TRBD1 for D (6 bases). Germline V CDR1 and CDR2: SGHDN, FVKESK. This CDR3 is built from 16 residues. Deletions cut 6 bases from V and 5 bases from J, with 19 bases between. The CDR3 sequence is CASSGTLGQTTGELFF. In DNA, the CDR3 is TGTGCCAGCAGTGGAACTTTAGGACAGACAACCGGGGAGCTGTTTTTT.

The rearrangement links TRBV11-3 to TRBJ2-2; TRBD2 aligns across 7 bases. V was clipped by 8 bases and J by 0 bases; unmatched bases: 3. The germline CDR1 and CDR2 sequences are SGHNT and YENEEA. The CDR3 consists of 14 residues. CDR3 coding DNA: TGTGCCAGCCGAGCGGGGCCGAACACCGGGGAGCTGTTTTTT. Translation: CASRAGPNTGELFF. The entire variable domain, with the rest obtained from reference TRBV11-3 and TRBJ2-2, is as follows: EAGVVQSPRYKIIEKKQPVAFWCNPISGHNTLYWYLQNLGQGPELLIRYENEEAVDDSQLPKDRFSAERLKGVDSTLKIQPAELGDSAVYLCASRAGPNTGELFFGEGSRLTVL.

A few counts support this clonotype. The V gene is TRBV7-2, the J gene TRBJ1-2; D may be TRBD1 (5 bases). The CDR3 sequence is 13 residues long. V was shortened by 5 bases and J by 3 bases, with 10 bases between the two germline ends. Germline V gives CDR1 SGHTA, CDR2 FQGNSA. The CDR3 loop is CASSPRADYGYTF. DNA for the CDR3: TGTGCCAGCAGCCCCAGGGCGGACTATGGCTACACCTTC.

The chain recombines TRBV12-5 with TRBJ2-3; 8 nucleotides agree with TRBD2. V lost 2 bases and J lost 9; bases outside the gene matches: 16. The CDR3 is 17 amino acids. Looked up from germline, CDR1 is LGHNT and CDR2 is FRNRAP. In nucleotides, the CDR3 is TGTGCTAGTGGTTTGCCTCGTGAGGGCGGGGGGCGTAGAACGCAGTATTTT. This encodes CASGLPREGGGRRTQYF.

The gene calls are TRBV6-5 and TRBJ1-2; no definite D call. The CDR3 length is 15 residues. The V end lost 2 bases, the J end lost 8 bases, and 18 bases lay between the germline ends. Germline V gene sequence: CDR1 MNHEY, CDR2 SVGAGI. The DNA for the CDR3 is TGTGCCAGCAGTTACGGGTCAGCGGGGAGCGGCGGCTACACCTTC. It is translated as CASSYGSAGSGGYTF.

The chain recombines TRBV6-5 with TRBJ2-5, with 7 bases identical to TRBD1. Germline V gene data show CDR1 as MNHEY and CDR2 as SVGAGI. V shed 10 bases and J 0 bases; nucleotides not matched to a gene: 8. This CDR3 is 14 amino acids long. CDR3 nucleotides: TGTGCCACCCGGACAGGCTCGTACCAAGAGACCCAGTACTTC. Translating it yields CATRTGSYQETQYF.

This clonotype was detected a few times. The chain uses TRBV5-1 and TRBJ1-5, with D possibly matching TRBD1 (5 bases). CDR1 is SGHRS, CDR2 YFSETQ, per germline. The CDR3 covers 15 residues. V was cut by 2 bases and J by 5 bases, with 14 bases left in between. CDR3 sequence (DNA): TGCGCCAGCAGCTTAACGGGGACTGACTATCAGCCCCAGCATTTT. As protein: CASSLTGTDYQPQHF.